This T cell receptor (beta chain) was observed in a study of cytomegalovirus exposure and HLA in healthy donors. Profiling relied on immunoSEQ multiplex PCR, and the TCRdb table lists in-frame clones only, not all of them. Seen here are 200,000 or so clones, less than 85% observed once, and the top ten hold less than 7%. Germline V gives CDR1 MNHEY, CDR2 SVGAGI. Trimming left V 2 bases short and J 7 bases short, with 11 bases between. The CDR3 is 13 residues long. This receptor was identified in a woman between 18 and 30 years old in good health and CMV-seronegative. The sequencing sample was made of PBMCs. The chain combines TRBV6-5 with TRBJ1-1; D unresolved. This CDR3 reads CASSYTGDIEAFF. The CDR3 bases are TGTGCCAGCAGTTACACGGGCGATATTGAAGCTTTCTTT.